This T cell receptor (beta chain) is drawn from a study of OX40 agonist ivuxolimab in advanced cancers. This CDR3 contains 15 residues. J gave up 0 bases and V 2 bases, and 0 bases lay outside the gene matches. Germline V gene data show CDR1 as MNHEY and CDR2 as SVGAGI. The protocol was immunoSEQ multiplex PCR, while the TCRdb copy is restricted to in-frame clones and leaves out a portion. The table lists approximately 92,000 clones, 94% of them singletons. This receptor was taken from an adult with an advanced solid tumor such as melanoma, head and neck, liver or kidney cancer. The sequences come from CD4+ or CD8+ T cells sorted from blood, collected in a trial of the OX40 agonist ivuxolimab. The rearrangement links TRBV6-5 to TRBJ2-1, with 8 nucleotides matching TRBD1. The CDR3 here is CASSYTGGSYNEQFF. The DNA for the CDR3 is TGTGCCAGCAGTTACACAGGGGGCTCCTACAATGAGCAGTTCTTC.